Listed here are 10 T cell receptor beta chains from one sample, sequenced in a study of cytomegalovirus exposure and HLA in healthy donors. PCR used 60 Vbeta primers and 13 Jbeta primers. TCRdb keeps only in-frame clones here, not all; method: immunoSEQ multiplex PCR. The sample consists of some 160,000 clones, approximately 78% of them appearing once. Sequencing was carried out using PBMCs. These receptors all come from a male donor in good health and CMV-seronegative.

This chain links TRBV20-1 with TRBJ2-5; D unresolved. CDR3 length equals 11 residues. Per germline, CDR1 DFQATT and CDR2 SNEGSKA (reference sequence). V was trimmed by 6 bases and J by 0 bases, leaving 5 bases between them. The CDR3 region is CSAQYQETQYF. Here the CDR3 DNA reads TGCAGTGCCCAGTACCAAGAGACCCAGTACTTC.

A word on this clone: An end of the junction differs from the germline gene, which may be a read error. The chain joins TRBV7-9 to TRBJ2-2; 9 bases are a match to TRBD1. This CDR3 contains 16 residues. CDR1 is SEHNR and CDR2 is FQNEAQ in the germline V gene (reference sequence). CDR3: CASTLGDRANTGELFF. The CDR3 DNA is TGTGCCAGCACCTTAGGGGACAGGGCGAACACCGGGGAGCTGTTTTTT.

The chain combines TRBV7-2 with TRBJ2-3; possible D gene TRBD2, 7 bases. The CDR3 is made up of 15 amino acids. The V gene's germline CDR1 is SGHTA and CDR2 FQGNSA. V was pared by 0 bases and J by 4 bases, with 11 bases between. CDR3 DNA: TGTGCCAGCAGCTTAGCGGGGGGGCCTGCAGATACGCAGTATTTT. Amino acid sequence: CASSLAGGPADTQYF. The full variable domain, in which reference TRBV7-2 and TRBJ2-3 provide the parts outside the CDR3, is GAGVSQSPSNKVTEKGKDVELRCDPISGHTALYWYRQSLGQGLEFLIYFQGNSAPDKSGLPSDRFSAERTGGSVSTLTIQRTQQEDSAVYLCASSLAGGPADTQYFGPGTRLTVL.

This clone turned up a few times. V gene TRBV10-3 combines with J gene TRBJ2-2; D ambiguous. The CDR3 extends over 11 amino acids. The germline V and J ends were trimmed by 2 bases and 7 bases, with 2 bases remaining between them. Germline V gene data show CDR1 as ENHRY and CDR2 as SYGVKD. CDR3: CAISELGELFF. The CDR3 bases are TGTGCCATCAGTGAGCTCGGGGAGCTGTTTTTT.

This chain links TRBV9 with TRBJ2-1; weak D call: TRBD2 (6 bases). CDR3 length: 15 amino acids. Trimming removed 0 bases at V and 4 bases at J, with 11 bases between. Germline V gene sequence: CDR1 SGDLS, CDR2 YYNGEE. CDR3 amino acids: CASSVVSGPYNEQFF. Here the CDR3 DNA reads TGTGCCAGCAGCGTAGTAAGCGGGCCATACAATGAGCAGTTCTTC.

This chain links TRBV2 with TRBJ2-1; D is perhaps TRBD2 (6 bases). From germline, CDR1 is SNHLY and CDR2 FYNNEI. Trimming took off 7 bases at V and 6 bases at J, with 19 bases between the two ends. The CDR3 loop spans 15 amino acids. CDR3 loop: CASTGGVEHRNEQFF. As DNA, the CDR3 is TGTGCCAGCACCGGGGGAGTGGAGCACCGCAATGAGCAGTTCTTC. The entire variable domain, with the rest obtained from reference TRBV2 and TRBJ2-1, is as follows: EPEVTQTPSHQVTQMGQEVILRCVPISNHLYFYWYRQILGQKVEFLVSFYNNEISEKSEIFDDQFSVERPDGSNFTLKIRSTKLEDSAMYFCASTGGVEHRNEQFFGPGTRLTVL.

This clone is a singleton in its sample. The gene calls are TRBV29-1 and TRBJ2-1; 11 positions match TRBD1. The CDR3 extends over 14 amino acids. The germline gives CDR1 SQVTM, CDR2 ANQGSEA. V shed 3 bases, J shed 4 bases, and the junction held 2 bases outside the gene matches. CDR3 DNA: TGCAGCGTTGAGGGGACAGGGGGATACAATGAGCAGTTCTTC. This gives the protein CSVEGTGGYNEQFF.

The V gene is TRBV9, the J gene TRBJ2-1, with 9 bases fitting TRBD1. This CDR3 has 13 amino acids. V trimming: 7 bases; J trimming: 4 bases; junction bases outside the gene matches: 3. Germline V gene data show CDR1 as SGDLS and CDR2 as YYNGEE. The CDR3 loop reads CASGTGPYNEQFF. CDR3 nucleotides: TGTGCCAGCGGGACAGGGCCTTACAATGAGCAGTTCTTC.

V usage is TRBV27 and J usage is TRBJ2-3, with TRBD2 matching over 7 bases. After removal of 0 bases from V and 6 bases from J, the junction contained 6 bases not matched to a gene. This CDR3 comprises 15 residues. Germline V gene lookup returns CDR1 MNHEY and CDR2 SMNVEV (reference sequence). The CDR3 spells CASSLSTSPGDTQYF. The CDR3 DNA is TGTGCCAGCAGTTTATCGACTAGCCCTGGGGATACGCAGTATTTT.

This chain uses TRBV19 with TRBJ2-7, with TRBD2 as a possible D gene (5 bases). This CDR3 comprises 15 residues. Between the trimmed V and J ends, which lost 3 bases and 1 base, there was a span of 13 bases. The germline V gene has CDR1 LNHDA and CDR2 SQIVND (reference sequence). Here the CDR3 reads CASSMVSGLSYEQYF. The CDR3 DNA reads TGTGCCAGTAGTATGGTAAGCGGACTTTCCTACGAGCAGTACTTC. The full variable domain, rest sourced from reference TRBV19 and TRBJ2-7, is DGGITQSPKYLFRKEGQNVTLSCEQNLNHDAMYWYRQDPGQGLRLIYYSQIVNDFQKGDIAEGYSVSREKKESFPLTVTSAQKNPTAFYLCASSMVSGLSYEQYFGPGTRLTVT.